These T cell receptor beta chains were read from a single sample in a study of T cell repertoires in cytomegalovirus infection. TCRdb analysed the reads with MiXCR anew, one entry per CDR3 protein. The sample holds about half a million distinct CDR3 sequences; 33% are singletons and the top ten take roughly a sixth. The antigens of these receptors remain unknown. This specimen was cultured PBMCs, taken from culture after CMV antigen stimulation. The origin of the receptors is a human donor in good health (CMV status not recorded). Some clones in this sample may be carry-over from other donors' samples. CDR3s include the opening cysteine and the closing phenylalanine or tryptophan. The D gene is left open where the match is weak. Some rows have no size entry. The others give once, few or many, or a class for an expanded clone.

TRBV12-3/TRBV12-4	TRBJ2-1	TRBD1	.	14	CASVWAGGENEQFF	TGTGCCAGCGTATGGGCAGGGGGCGAAAATGAGCAGTTCTTC
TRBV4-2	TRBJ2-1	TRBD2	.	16	CASSWRTGGESNEQFF	TGTGCCAGCAGCTGGAGAACGGGAGGGGAGAGCAATGAGCAGTTCTTC
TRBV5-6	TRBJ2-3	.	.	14	CASSLFPDLDTQYF	TGTGCCAGCAGCTTGTTTCCGGACTTGGATACGCAGTATTTT
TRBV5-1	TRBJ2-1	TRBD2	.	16	CASSLARTSGYNEQFF	TGCGCCAGCAGCTTGGCCCGGACTAGCGGTTACAATGAGCAGTTCTTC
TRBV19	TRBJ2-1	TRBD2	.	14	CASSRGAGGDEQFF	TGTGCCAGTAGTAGAGGAGCGGGGGGGGATGAGCAGTTCTTC
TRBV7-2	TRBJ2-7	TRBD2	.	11	CATGLGYEQYF	TGTGCCACCGGACTAGGCTACGAGCAGTACTTC
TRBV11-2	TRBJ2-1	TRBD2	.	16	CASSFSRGLGYNEQFF	TGTGCCAGCAGCTTCAGTCGGGGACTAGGCTACAATGAGCAGTTCTTC
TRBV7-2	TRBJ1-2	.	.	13	CASSLALEYGYTF	TGTGCCAGCAGCTTAGCCCTAGAGTATGGCTACACCTTC
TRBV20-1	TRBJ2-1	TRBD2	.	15	CSASKASGLYSEQFF	TGCAGTGCTAGCAAGGCTAGCGGGCTTTACAGTGAGCAGTTCTTC
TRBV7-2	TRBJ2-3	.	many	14	CASSLGPLTDTQYF	TGTGCCAGCAGCTTAGGTCCTCTCACAGATACGCAGTATTTT
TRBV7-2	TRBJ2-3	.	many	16	CASSLAGVSSTDTQYF	TGTGCCAGCAGCTTAGCGGGAGTATCTAGCACAGATACGCAGTATTTT
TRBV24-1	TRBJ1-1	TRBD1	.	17	CATSDSTLIGQGAEAFF	TGTGCCACCAGTGACTCTACCCTAATCGGACAGGGAGCTGAAGCTTTCTTT
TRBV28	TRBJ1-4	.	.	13	CATRWDTNEKLFF	TGTGCCACCCGATGGGACACTAATGAAAAACTGTTTTTT
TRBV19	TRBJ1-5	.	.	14	CASSIRGGNQPQHF	TGTGCCAGTAGTATCAGGGGAGGAAATCAGCCCCAGCATTTT
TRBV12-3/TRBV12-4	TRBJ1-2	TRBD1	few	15	CASSLGLGGAYGYTF	TGTGCCAGCAGTTTGGGGCTAGGGGGCGCTTATGGCTACACCTTC
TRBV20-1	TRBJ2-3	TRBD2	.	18	CSASSLAGGFTSTDTQYF	TGCAGTGCTAGCTCACTAGCGGGAGGATTTACTAGCACAGATACGCAGTATTTT
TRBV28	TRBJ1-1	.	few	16	CASSPVRWVLLTEAFF	TGTGCCAGCAGTCCGGTTAGGTGGGTCTTACTCACTGAAGCTTTCTTT
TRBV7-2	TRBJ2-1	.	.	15	CASSLAIGTYNEQFF	TGTGCCAGCAGCTTAGCTATCGGTACCTACAATGAGCAGTTCTTC
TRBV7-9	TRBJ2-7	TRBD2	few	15	CASSSLAGAFHEQYF	TGTGCCAGCAGCTCCCTAGCGGGAGCGTTCCACGAGCAGTACTTC
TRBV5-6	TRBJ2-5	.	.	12	CASSLARKTQYF	TGTGCCAGCAGCTTGGCCAGAAAGACCCAGTACTTC
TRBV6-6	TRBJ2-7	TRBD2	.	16	CASSYLRTSGNYEQYF	TGTGCCAGCAGTTACTTACGGACTAGCGGAAACTACGAGCAGTACTTC
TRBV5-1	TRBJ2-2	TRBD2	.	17	CASSTRLAGKNTGELFF	TGCGCCAGCAGCACTAGACTAGCGGGGAAGAACACCGGGGAGCTGTTTTTT
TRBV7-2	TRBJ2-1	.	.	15	CASTPVGGAYNEQFF	TGTGCCAGCACCCCGGTGGGGGGGGCGTACAATGAGCAGTTCTTC
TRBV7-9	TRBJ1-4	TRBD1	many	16	CASSSYDRGRNEKLFF	TGTGCCAGCAGCTCCTATGACAGGGGACGAAATGAAAAACTGTTTTTT
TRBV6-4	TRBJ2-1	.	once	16	CASSDLSGGDLARQFF	TGTGCCAGCAGTGACTTATCAGGGGGGGACTTAGCCCGCCAGTTCTTC
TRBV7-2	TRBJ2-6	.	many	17	CASSVQGRSSGANVLTF	TGTGCCAGCAGCGTACAGGGCAGGAGCTCTGGGGCCAACGTCCTGACTTTC
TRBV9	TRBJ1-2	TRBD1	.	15	CASSVNERQGYGYTF	TGTGCCAGCAGCGTAAATGAAAGACAGGGCTATGGCTACACCTTC
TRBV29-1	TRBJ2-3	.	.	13	CSAGPFNTDTQYF	TGCAGCGCTGGACCCTTCAACACAGATACGCAGTATTTT
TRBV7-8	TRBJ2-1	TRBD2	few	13	CASSPRLAYEQFF	TGTGCCAGCAGCCCCCGACTAGCCTATGAGCAGTTCTTC
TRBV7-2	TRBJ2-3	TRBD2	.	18	CASSLEGGLAGITDTQYF	TGTGCCAGCAGCTTAGAAGGGGGGCTAGCGGGCATCACAGATACGCAGTATTTT
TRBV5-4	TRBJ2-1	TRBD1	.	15	CASSFGTGRHNEQFF	TGTGCCAGCAGCTTCGGGACAGGGAGGCACAATGAGCAGTTCTTC
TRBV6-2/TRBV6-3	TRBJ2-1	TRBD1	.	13	CASRVTGLGEQFF	TGTGCCAGCAGGGTGACAGGGCTAGGTGAGCAGTTCTTC
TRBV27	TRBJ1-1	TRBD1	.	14	CASSGQGADTEAFF	TGTGCCAGCAGCGGACAGGGGGCAGACACTGAAGCTTTCTTT
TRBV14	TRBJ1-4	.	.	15	CASSRSHATNEKLFF	TGTGCCAGCAGCCGTAGTCATGCAACTAATGAAAAACTGTTTTTT
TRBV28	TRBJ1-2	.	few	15	CASSPTVTSNYGYTF	TGTGCCAGCAGCCCGACAGTGACCTCTAACTATGGCTACACCTTC
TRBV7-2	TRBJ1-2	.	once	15	CASSLDQGRAGGYTF	TGTGCCAGCAGCTTAGATCAAGGCAGGGCCGGGGGCTACACCTTC
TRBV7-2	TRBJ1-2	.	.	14	CASSYRVYDYGYTF	TGTGCCAGCAGCTACAGGGTTTATGATTATGGCTACACCTTC
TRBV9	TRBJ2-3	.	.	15	CASSVSPQIPDTQYF	TGTGCCAGCAGCGTTTCTCCGCAAATCCCAGATACGCAGTATTTT
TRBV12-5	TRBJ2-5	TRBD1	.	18	CASGLDVPGQGLRQTQYF	TGTGCTAGTGGTTTGGACGTCCCGGGACAGGGTTTGAGACAGACCCAGTACTTC
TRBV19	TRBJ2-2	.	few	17	CASSIDRAGANTGELFF	TGTGCCAGTAGTATAGATCGGGCGGGCGCGAACACCGGGGAGCTGTTTTTT
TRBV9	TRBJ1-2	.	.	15	CASSVAVRDPYGYTF	TGTGCCAGCAGCGTAGCTGTCAGGGATCCATATGGCTACACCTTC
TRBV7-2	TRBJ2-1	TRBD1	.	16	CASSLVWQGAGNEQFF	TGTGCCAGCAGCTTAGTCTGGCAGGGGGCAGGCAATGAGCAGTTCTTC
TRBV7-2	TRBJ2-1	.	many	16	CASSLPPGGRYNEQFF	TGTGCCAGCAGCTTACCTCCGGGGGGCCGATACAATGAGCAGTTCTTC
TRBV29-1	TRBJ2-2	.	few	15	CSVAAGSAGTGELFF	TGCAGCGTTGCGGCGGGGTCCGCGGGCACCGGGGAGCTGTTTTTT
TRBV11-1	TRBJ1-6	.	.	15	CASSAQGRYNSPLHF	TGTGCCAGCAGCGCCCAGGGGAGGTATAATTCACCCCTCCACTTT
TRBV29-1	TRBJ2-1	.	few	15	CSIDGQTSSYNEQFF	TGCAGCATTGATGGGCAAACGAGCTCCTACAATGAGCAGTTCTTC
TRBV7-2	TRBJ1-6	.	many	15	CASSSSGRNNSPLHF	TGTGCCAGCAGCTCATCGGGCAGGAATAATTCACCCCTCCACTTT
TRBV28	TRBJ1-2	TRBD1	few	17	CASSSTGGGLLGYGYTF	TGTGCCAGCAGTTCAACAGGGGGAGGGTTATTAGGCTATGGCTACACCTTC
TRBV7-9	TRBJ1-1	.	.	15	CASSSPRGAGTEAFF	TGTGCCAGCAGCTCCCCGCGGGGGGCCGGCACTGAAGCTTTCTTT
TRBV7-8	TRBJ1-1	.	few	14	CASSLFRGNTEAFF	TGTGCCAGCAGCTTATTTCGGGGGAACACTGAAGCTTTCTTT
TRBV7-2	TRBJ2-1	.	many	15	CASSLDRLGQNEQFF	TGTGCCAGCAGCTTAGATAGGCTAGGTCAGAATGAGCAGTTCTTC
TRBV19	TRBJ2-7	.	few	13	CASRGLTLREQYF	TGTGCCAGTAGGGGACTTACCCTCCGCGAGCAGTACTTC
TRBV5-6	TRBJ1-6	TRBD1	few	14	CASSHRGMNSPLHF	TGTGCCAGCAGCCACAGGGGGATGAATTCACCCCTCCACTTT
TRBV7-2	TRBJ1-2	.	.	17	CASSLRVVGAANYGYTF	TGTGCCAGCAGCTTGAGGGTCGTGGGGGCCGCTAACTATGGCTACACCTTC
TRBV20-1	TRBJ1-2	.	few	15	CSATGRWGPNYGYTF	TGCAGTGCTACCGGAAGGTGGGGCCCTAACTATGGCTACACCTTC
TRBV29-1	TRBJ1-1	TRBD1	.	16	CSALGGRGQLNTEAFF	TGCAGCGCCCTCGGCGGCAGGGGGCAATTGAACACTGAAGCTTTCTTT
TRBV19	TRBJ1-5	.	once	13	CASSMRGFRPQHF	TGTGCCAGTAGTATGCGCGGGTTCAGGCCCCAGCATTTT